The text below deals with one T cell receptor beta chain. What it binds is unknown. The record originates from a study of cytomegalovirus exposure and HLA in healthy donors. Profiled with immunoSEQ multiplex PCR; TCRdb holds only in-frame clones, not every one. The sample includes about 130,000 clones, about 90% of them seen just once. The study, taken as a whole, reports: Most TCR sequences were uncommon, yet certain public TCRs appeared in many donors.

Germline CDR1 and CDR2: MDHEN and SYDVKM. V shed 6 bases, J shed 7 bases, and the junction held 7 bases outside the gene matches. The CDR3 length is 13 residues. This sequence was found in a woman aged 25 to 39 in good health and CMV-seropositive. What was sequenced was PBMCs. This chain connects TRBV28 to TRBJ1-2; 8 bases are a match to TRBD1. The DNA of the CDR3 is TGTGCCAGCAGACCCGGACAGGGAGGTGGCTACACCTTC. Translated, it gives CASRPGQGGGYTF.